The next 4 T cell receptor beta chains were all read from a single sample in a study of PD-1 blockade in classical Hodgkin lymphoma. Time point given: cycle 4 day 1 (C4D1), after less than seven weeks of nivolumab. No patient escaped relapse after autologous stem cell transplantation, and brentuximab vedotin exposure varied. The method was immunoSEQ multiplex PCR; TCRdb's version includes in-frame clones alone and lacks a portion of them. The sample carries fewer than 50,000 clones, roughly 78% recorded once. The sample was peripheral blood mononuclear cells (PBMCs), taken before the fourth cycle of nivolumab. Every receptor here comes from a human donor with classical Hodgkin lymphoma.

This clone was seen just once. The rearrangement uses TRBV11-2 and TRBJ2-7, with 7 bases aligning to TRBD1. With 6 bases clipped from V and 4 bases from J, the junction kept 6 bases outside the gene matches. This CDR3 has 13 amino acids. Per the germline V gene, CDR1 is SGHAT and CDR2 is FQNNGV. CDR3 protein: CASRITGAYEQYF. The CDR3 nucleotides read TGTGCCAGCAGGATTACAGGGGCATACGAGCAGTACTTC.

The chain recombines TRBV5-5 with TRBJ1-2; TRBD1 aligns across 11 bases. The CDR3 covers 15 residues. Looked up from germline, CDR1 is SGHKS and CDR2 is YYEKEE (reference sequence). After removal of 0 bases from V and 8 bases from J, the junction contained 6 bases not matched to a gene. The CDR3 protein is CASSLVGQGAQGYTF. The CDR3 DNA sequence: TGTGCCAGCAGCTTGGTAGGACAGGGGGCACAAGGCTACACCTTC.

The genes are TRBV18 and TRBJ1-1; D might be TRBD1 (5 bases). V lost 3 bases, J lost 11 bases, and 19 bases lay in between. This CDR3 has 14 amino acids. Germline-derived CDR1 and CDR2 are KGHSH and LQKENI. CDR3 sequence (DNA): TGTGCCAGCTCACCCGTGGACAACTCTCTAAGGGCTTTCTTT. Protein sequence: CASSPVDNSLRAFF.

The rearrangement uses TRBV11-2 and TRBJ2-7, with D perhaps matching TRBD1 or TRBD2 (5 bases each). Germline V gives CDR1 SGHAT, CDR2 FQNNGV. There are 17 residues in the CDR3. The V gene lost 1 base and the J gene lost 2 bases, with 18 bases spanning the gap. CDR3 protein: CASSLAQGTDKPYEQYF. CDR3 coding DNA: TGTGCCAGCAGCTTAGCGCAAGGGACCGACAAACCCTACGAGCAGTACTTC.